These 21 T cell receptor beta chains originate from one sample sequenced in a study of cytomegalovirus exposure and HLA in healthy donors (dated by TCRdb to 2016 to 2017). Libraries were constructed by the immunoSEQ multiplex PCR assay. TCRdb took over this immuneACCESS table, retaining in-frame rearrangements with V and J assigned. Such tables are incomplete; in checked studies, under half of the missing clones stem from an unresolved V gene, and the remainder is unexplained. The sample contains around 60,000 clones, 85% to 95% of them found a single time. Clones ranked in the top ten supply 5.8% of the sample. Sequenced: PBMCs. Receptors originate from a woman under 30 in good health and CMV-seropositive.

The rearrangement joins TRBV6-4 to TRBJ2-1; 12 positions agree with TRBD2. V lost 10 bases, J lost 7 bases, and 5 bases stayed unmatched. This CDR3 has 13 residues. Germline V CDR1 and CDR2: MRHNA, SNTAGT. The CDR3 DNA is TGTGCCATGGTGACTAGCGGGGGTAATGAGCAGTTCTTC. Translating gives CAMVTSGGNEQFF.

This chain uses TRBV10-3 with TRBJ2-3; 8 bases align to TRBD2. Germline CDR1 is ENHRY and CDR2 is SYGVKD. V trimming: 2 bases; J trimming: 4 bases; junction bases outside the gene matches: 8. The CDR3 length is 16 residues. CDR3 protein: CAISEALAGIADTQYF. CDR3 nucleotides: TGTGCCATCAGTGAGGCGCTAGCGGGTATTGCAGATACGCAGTATTTT.

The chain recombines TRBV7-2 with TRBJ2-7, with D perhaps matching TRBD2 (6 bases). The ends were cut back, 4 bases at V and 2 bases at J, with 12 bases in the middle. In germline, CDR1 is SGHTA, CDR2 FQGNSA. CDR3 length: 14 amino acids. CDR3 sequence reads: CASSSWRGPYEQYF. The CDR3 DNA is TGTGCCAGCAGCTCCTGGAGGGGTCCCTACGAGCAGTACTTC.

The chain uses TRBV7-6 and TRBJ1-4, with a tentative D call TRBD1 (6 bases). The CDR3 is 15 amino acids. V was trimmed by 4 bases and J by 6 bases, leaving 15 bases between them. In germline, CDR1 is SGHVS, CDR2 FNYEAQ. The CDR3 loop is CASSSQGSGYEKLFF. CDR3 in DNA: TGTGCCAGCAGCTCGCAGGGGTCGGGTTATGAAAAACTGTTTTTT.

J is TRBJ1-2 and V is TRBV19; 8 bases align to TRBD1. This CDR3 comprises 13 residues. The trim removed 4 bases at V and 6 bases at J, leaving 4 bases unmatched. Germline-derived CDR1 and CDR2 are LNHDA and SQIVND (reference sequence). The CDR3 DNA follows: TGTGCCAGTAGTACCTTGGACAGGGATGGCTACACCTTC. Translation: CASSTLDRDGYTF.

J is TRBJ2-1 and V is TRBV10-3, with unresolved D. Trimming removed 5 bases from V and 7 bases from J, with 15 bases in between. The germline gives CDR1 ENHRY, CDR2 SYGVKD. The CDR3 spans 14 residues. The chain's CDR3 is CAISLTQPTNEQFF. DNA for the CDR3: TGTGCCATCAGTTTGACTCAACCTACAAATGAGCAGTTCTTC.

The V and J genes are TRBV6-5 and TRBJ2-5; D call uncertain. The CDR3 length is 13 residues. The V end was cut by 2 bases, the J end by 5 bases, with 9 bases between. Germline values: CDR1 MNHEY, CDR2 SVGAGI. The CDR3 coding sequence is TGTGCCAGCAGTTACGGGTTGCGGGAGACCCAGTACTTC. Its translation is CASSYGLRETQYF.

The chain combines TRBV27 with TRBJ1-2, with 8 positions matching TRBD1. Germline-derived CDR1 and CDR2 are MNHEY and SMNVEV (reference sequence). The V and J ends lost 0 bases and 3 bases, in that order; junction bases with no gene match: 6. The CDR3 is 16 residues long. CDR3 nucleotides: TGTGCCAGCAGTTTATCGCGCAGGGGGCCGGACTATGGCTACACCTTC. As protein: CASSLSRRGPDYGYTF.

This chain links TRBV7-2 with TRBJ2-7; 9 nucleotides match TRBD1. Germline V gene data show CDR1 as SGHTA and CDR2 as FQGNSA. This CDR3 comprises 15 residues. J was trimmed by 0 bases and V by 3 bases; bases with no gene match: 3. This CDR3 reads CASSFGTGSSYEQYF. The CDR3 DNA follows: TGTGCCAGCAGCTTCGGGACAGGGTCCTCCTACGAGCAGTACTTC.

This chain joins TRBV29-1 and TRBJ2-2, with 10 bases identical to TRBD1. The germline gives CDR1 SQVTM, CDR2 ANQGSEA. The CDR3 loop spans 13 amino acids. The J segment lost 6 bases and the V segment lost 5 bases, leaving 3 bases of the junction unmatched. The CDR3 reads CSVRTGGPGELFF. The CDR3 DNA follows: TGCAGCGTTCGGACAGGGGGGCCCGGGGAGCTGTTTTTT.

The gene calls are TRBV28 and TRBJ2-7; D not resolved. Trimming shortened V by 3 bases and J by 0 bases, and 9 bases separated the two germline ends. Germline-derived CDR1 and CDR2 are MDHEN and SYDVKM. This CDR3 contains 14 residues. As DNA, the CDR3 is TGTGCCAGCAGTTTTTACCAGGACTCCTACGAGCAGTACTTC. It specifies CASSFYQDSYEQYF.

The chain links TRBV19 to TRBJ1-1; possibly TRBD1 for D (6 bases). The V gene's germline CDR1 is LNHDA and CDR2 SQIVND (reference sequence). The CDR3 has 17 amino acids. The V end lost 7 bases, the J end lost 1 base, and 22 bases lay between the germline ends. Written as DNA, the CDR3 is TGTGCCAGTACGGATCACAGGGAGGGGGGCGAGAACACTGAAGCTTTCTTT. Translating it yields CASTDHREGGENTEAFF.

Here the CDR3 reads CASSYSTTGANEKLFF. The CDR3 DNA sequence: TGTGCCAGCAGTTACTCGACTACAGGGGCTAATGAAAAACTGTTTTTT. The chain combines TRBV6-8 with TRBJ1-4; 7 nucleotides match TRBD1. Trimming took 0 bases from V and 3 from J; bases not matched to a gene: 4. Germline CDR1 is MNHGY and CDR2 is SAAAGT. CDR3 length: 16 residues.

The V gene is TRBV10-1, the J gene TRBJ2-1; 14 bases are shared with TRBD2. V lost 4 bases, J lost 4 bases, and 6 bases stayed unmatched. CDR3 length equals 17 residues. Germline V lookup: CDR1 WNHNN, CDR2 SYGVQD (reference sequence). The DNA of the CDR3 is TGCGCCAGCAGTGGGCCGGGACTAGCGGGAGTTTACAATGAGCAGTTCTTC. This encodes CASSGPGLAGVYNEQFF.

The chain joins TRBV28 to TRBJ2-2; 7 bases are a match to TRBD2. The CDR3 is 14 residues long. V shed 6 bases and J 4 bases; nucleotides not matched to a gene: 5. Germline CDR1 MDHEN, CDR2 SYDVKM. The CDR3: CASRRDYLTGELFF. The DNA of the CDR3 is TGTGCCAGCAGGCGGGACTACCTCACCGGGGAGCTGTTTTTT.

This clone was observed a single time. CDR3 sequence: CASSSDGLGTVGYTF. In nucleotides, the CDR3 is TGTGCCAGCAGCTCCGACGGCCTAGGGACAGTAGGCTACACCTTC. The V call is TRBV7-9, the J call TRBJ1-2, with 7 bases matching TRBD1. Trimming removed 4 bases from V and 8 bases from J; junction bases left unmatched: 13. The CDR3 is made up of 15 amino acids. From germline, CDR1 is SEHNR and CDR2 FQNEAQ (reference sequence).

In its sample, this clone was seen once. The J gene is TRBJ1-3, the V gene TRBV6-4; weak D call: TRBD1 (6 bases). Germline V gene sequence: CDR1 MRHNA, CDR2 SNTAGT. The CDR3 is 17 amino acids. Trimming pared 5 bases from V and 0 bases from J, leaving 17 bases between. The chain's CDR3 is CASSRAGGGLSGNTIYF. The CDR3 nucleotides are TGTGCCAGCAGTAGAGCCGGCGGGGGCCTCTCTGGAAACACCATATATTTT.

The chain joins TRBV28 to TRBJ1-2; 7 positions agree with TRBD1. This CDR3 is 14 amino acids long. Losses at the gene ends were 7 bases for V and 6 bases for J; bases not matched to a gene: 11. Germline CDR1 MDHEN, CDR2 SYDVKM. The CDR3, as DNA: TGTGCCAGCACCGTTACGGGACAGAAAAATGGCTACACCTTC. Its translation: CASTVTGQKNGYTF.

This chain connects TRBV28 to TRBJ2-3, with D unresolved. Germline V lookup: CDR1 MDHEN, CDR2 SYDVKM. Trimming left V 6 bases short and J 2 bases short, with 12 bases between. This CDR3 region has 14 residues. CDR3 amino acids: CASRVAQNTDTQYF. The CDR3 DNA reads TGTGCCAGCAGGGTCGCACAAAACACAGATACGCAGTATTTT.

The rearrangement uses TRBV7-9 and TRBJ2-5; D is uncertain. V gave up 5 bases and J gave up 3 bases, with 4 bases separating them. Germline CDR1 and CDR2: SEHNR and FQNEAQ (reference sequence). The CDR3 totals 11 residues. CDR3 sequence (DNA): TGTGCCAGCAGCGAGGAAGAGACCCAGTACTTC. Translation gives CASSEEETQYF.

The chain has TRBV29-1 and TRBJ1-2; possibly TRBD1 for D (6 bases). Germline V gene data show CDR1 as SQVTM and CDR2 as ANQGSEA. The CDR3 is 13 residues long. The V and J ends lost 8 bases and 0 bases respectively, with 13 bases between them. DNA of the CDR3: TGCAGCTCAGGGGACGAAGCTAACTATGGCTACACCTTC. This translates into CSSGDEANYGYTF.